The 3 T cell receptor beta chains in this list originate from one sample, sequenced in a study of Graves' ophthalmopathy and Graves' hyperthyroidism (dated by TCRdb to 2017 to 2018). The run used an Illumina HiSeq 2000. TCR beta CDR3 regions were amplified from RNA transcripts for repertoire sequencing. A first-round RT-PCR used HTBI primers with the Qiagen OneStep RT-PCR kit, followed by a second-round multiplex PCR, size selection and purification. The raw public data were reprocessed by TCRdb itself: fastp quality trimming at Q25, MiXCR clonotype calling, in-frame beta chains only. Identical CDR3 protein sequences are pooled into one entry, listed with their most common genes and DNA. This sample holds around 1,200,000 distinct CDR3 sequences; 35% to 40% were observed only once. The ten largest clones take up 11% of the sample. The material sequenced was peripheral blood or thyroid tissue (not recorded which). These receptor sequences come from an adult man with Graves' hyperthyroidism.

This chain uses TRBV4-2 with TRBJ2-6; TRBD1 aligns across 7 bases. The junction had 4 bases not matched to a gene; V was cut back by 6 bases and J by 2 bases. Germline loops: CDR1 LGHNA, CDR2 YNFKEQ. This CDR3 contains 15 residues. The CDR3 protein is CASRGGLAGANVLTF. DNA for the CDR3: TGTGCCAGCAGAGGGGGCTTGGCTGGGGCCAACGTCCTGACTTTC.

This chain connects TRBV7-2 to TRBJ1-2; D remains unclear. The CDR3 runs 15 residues. CDR1 SGHTA and CDR2 FQGNSA come from the germline V gene. V shed 5 bases and J shed 4 bases, with 17 bases lying between them. The DNA of the CDR3 is TGTGCCAGCAGCCACGTACCGGGGAGTTCCTATGGCTACACCTTC. Translating it yields CASSHVPGSSYGYTF.

This clonotype was counted once. The rearrangement joins TRBV29-1 to TRBJ1-3; D is unclear. Germline loops: CDR1 SQVTM, CDR2 ANQGSEA. V was clipped by 7 bases and J by 0 bases, with 19 bases between them. The CDR3 spans 16 residues. CDR3: CSARSRGTSSGNTIYF. Written as DNA, the CDR3 is TGCAGCGCTCGAAGCCGGGGAACGAGCTCTGGAAACACCATATATTTT.